This entry lists 26 T cell receptor beta chains sequenced from one sample in a study of OX40 agonist ivuxolimab in advanced cancers. Clones were sequenced by immunoSEQ multiplex PCR, and TCRdb holds only the in-frame ones, with some missing. The table records 20,000 to 30,000 clones, approximately 85% of them present only once. The source material was CD4+ or CD8+ T cells sorted from blood, sampled in a trial of the OX40 agonist ivuxolimab. Receptor source: an adult with an advanced solid tumor such as melanoma, head and neck, liver or kidney cancer.

The V gene is TRBV7-9, the J gene TRBJ2-7; D remains unclear. CDR3 size: 14 residues. V was trimmed by 2 bases and J by 3 bases, leaving 11 bases between them. Germline CDR1 SEHNR, CDR2 FQNEAQ (reference sequence). The CDR3 bases are TGTGCCAGCAGCTTATATGAAGGAAACTACGAGCAGTACTTC. As protein: CASSLYEGNYEQYF.

V gene TRBV7-9 combines with J gene TRBJ2-7; possibly TRBD1 for D (5 bases). V lost 5 bases to trimming and J lost 4 bases, with 12 bases between them. The CDR3 length is 13 residues. Looked up from germline, CDR1 is SEHNR and CDR2 is FQNEAQ (reference sequence). The CDR3 protein is CASSPLGVYEQYF. The CDR3, as DNA: TGTGCCAGCAGCCCATTAGGGGTGTACGAGCAGTACTTC.

The J gene is TRBJ2-3, the V gene TRBV30, with D possibly TRBD1 on 7 matching bases. Germline lookup yields CDR1 GTSNPN and CDR2 SVGIG (reference sequence). V lost 3 bases and J 1 base, leaving 14 bases between the germline ends. This CDR3 has 15 amino acids. CDR3 residues: CAWREGAKGTDTQYF. In DNA, the CDR3 is TGTGCCTGGAGGGAGGGGGCAAAGGGCACAGATACGCAGTATTTT.

The V and J genes are TRBV7-8 and TRBJ1-2; no clear D. Trimming cost V 3 bases and J 3 bases, with 11 bases left between them. Germline V gives CDR1 SGHVS, CDR2 FQNEAQ. The CDR3 is 14 amino acids. The CDR3 region has the DNA TGTGCCAGCAGCTTGGCGGCGGCCCACTATGGCTACACCTTC. It is translated as CASSLAAAHYGYTF.

The chain uses TRBV13 and TRBJ2-5, with D possibly TRBD1 on 5 matching bases. The V gene lost 4 bases and the J gene lost 2 bases, with 11 bases spanning the gap. The CDR3 has 14 residues. Germline CDR1 and CDR2: PRHDT and FYEKMQ (reference sequence). CDR3: CASSWRQIQETQYF. DNA of the CDR3: TGTGCCAGCAGCTGGAGACAGATTCAAGAGACCCAGTACTTC.

The chain carries TRBV25-1 and TRBJ1-2; D is perhaps TRBD1 (6 bases). The germline gives CDR1 MGHDK, CDR2 SYGVNS. V lost 7 bases to trimming and J lost 3 bases, with 12 bases between them. CDR3 length equals 13 residues. CDR3 bases: TGTGCCAGCAAGGGGGGTATGGACTATGGCTACACCTTC. The encoded protein is CASKGGMDYGYTF.

V and J are TRBV7-6 and TRBJ2-3; possibly TRBD2 for D (6 bases). Trimming removed 2 bases from V and 0 bases from J, with 9 bases in between. Germline V gene sequence: CDR1 SGHVS, CDR2 FNYEAQ. This CDR3 has 15 amino acids. The chain's CDR3 is CASSLWSGSTDTQYF. In DNA, the CDR3 is TGTGCCAGCAGCTTATGGAGCGGGAGCACAGATACGCAGTATTTT.

CDR3 coding DNA: TGCGCCAGCAGCCAAGATCATCACAGTTCAGGTGAAAAACTGTTTTTT. It encodes CASSQDHHSSGEKLFF. The rearrangement uses TRBV4-3 and TRBJ1-4; no definite D call. Trimming left V 0 bases short and J 7 bases short, with 15 bases between. Germline V gene sequence: CDR1 LGHNA, CDR2 YSLEER. The CDR3 consists of 16 residues.

This clone was detected only once. This chain joins TRBV27 and TRBJ2-1, with 10 bases aligning to TRBD2. The CDR3 has 21 residues. CDR1 and CDR2 (germline): MNHEY, SMNVEV (reference sequence). The V and J ends lost 1 base and 2 bases, in that order; junction bases with no gene match: 17. CDR3 in DNA: TGTGCCAGCAGTTTATGGGGCCCTGGAGCGGGAGGGTCATCGGCCTACAATGAGCAGTTCTTC. Its protein product is CASSLWGPGAGGSSAYNEQFF.

This clone was observed a single time. The V call is TRBV28, the J call TRBJ2-1, with 8 positions matching TRBD1. Per the germline V gene, CDR1 is MDHEN and CDR2 is SYDVKM. With V trimmed by 0 bases and J by 7 bases, 5 bases remained unmatched. The length of the CDR3 is 15 residues. The CDR3 DNA sequence: TGTGCCAGCAGTTTATGGTCAGGGGGCTCGAATGAGCAGTTCTTC. It is translated as CASSLWSGGSNEQFF.

The gene calls are TRBV2 and TRBJ1-2; tentatively, D is TRBD1 (5 bases). The germline V gene encodes CDR1 SNHLY and CDR2 FYNNEI. The CDR3 spans 11 residues. Deletions cut 5 bases from V and 7 bases from J, with 8 bases between. The CDR3: CASSTGLGYTF. The CDR3 nucleotides are TGTGCCAGCAGTACAGGTCTTGGCTACACCTTC.

This clone showed up just once. The chain employs TRBV7-2 and TRBJ2-5; 8 nucleotides align to TRBD1. The ends lost 5 bases at V and 5 bases at J; junction bases unmatched: 4. The CDR3 length is 13 residues. From germline, CDR1 is SGHTA and CDR2 FQGNSA. CDR3 coding DNA: TGTGCCAGCAGCCCGACAGGGGAGGAGACCCAGTACTTC. It encodes CASSPTGEETQYF.

The chain couples TRBV2 to TRBJ1-1, with D tentatively TRBD1 (6 bases). The CDR3 is made up of 15 amino acids. Germline V lookup: CDR1 SNHLY, CDR2 FYNNEI. Trimming pared 8 bases from V and 6 bases from J, leaving 22 bases between. As DNA, the CDR3 is TGTGCCAGCGCCGAGGGGGTAGGGAGGGGCGCTGAAGCTTTCTTT. Translated: CASAEGVGRGAEAFF.

This chain links TRBV27 with TRBJ2-2; D is perhaps TRBD1 or TRBD2 (5 bases each). This CDR3 comprises 14 residues. V was shortened by 5 bases and J by 7 bases, with 14 bases between the two germline ends. Per the germline V gene, CDR1 is MNHEY and CDR2 is SMNVEV (reference sequence). CDR3 bases: TGTGCCAGCAGTGTCGGAATGGGGGTCGGGGAGCTGTTTTTT. Translating it yields CASSVGMGVGELFF.

The chain combines TRBV6-1 with TRBJ2-7; D not resolved. V lost 1 base and J 3 bases, leaving 10 bases between the germline ends. The germline gives CDR1 MNHNS, CDR2 SASEGT. CDR3 size: 14 residues. In nucleotides, the CDR3 is TGTGCCAGCAGTGAAGTGGCGGATTACTACGAGCAGTACTTC. Translation gives CASSEVADYYEQYF.

The chain recombines TRBV28 with TRBJ1-1, with D possibly TRBD1 on 5 matching bases. The CDR3 totals 16 residues. V lost 3 bases to trimming and J lost 0 bases, with 14 bases between them. CDR1 MDHEN and CDR2 SYDVKM come from the germline V gene. The DNA of the CDR3 is TGTGCCAGCAGTTTGTTTAGGGGAGTGGTGAACACTGAAGCTTTCTTT. It specifies CASSLFRGVVNTEAFF.

DNA of the CDR3: TGTGCCAGCAGTCCCCCGAGGGGTTCCCCAGATACGCAGTATTTT. Translating gives CASSPPRGSPDTQYF. The chain is built from TRBV27 and TRBJ2-3; D assignment may be TRBD1 or TRBD2 (5 bases each). Germline CDR1 reads MNHEY; CDR2 reads SMNVEV (reference sequence). Trimming left V 5 bases short and J 4 bases short, with 16 bases between. This CDR3 is built from 15 residues.

This clone was seen just once. The V and J genes are TRBV5-5 and TRBJ2-7; D perhaps matches TRBD2 (5 bases). Trimming cost V 4 bases and J 6 bases, with 17 bases left between them. Germline-derived CDR1 and CDR2 are SGHKS and YYEKEE (reference sequence). CDR3 length equals 14 residues. CDR3 in amino acids: CASSPEGLEGEQYF. The DNA of the CDR3 is TGTGCCAGCAGCCCGGAAGGCCTAGAGGGCGAGCAGTACTTC.

The chain has TRBV15 and TRBJ1-1; D is perhaps TRBD1 (5 bases). Germline lookup yields CDR1 LNHNV and CDR2 YYDKDF (reference sequence). This CDR3 is built from 15 residues. The V and J ends lost 4 bases and 6 bases respectively, with 18 bases between them. CDR3 coding DNA: TGTGCCACCAGCAAAGGGGACGGCTTGGAGGCTGAAGCTTTCTTT. This sequence encodes CATSKGDGLEAEAFF.

The V call is TRBV7-8, the J call TRBJ2-7, with 8 bases matching TRBD1. The length of the CDR3 is 14 residues. V trimming: 3 bases; J trimming: 3 bases; junction bases outside the gene matches: 4. CDR1 is SGHVS and CDR2 is FQNEAQ in the germline V gene. The CDR3 region is CASSFGQGGYEQYF. DNA of the CDR3: TGTGCCAGCAGCTTCGGACAGGGAGGCTACGAGCAGTACTTC.

This clone came up once. V usage is TRBV11-2 and J usage is TRBJ2-7; D ambiguous. V dropped 5 bases and J dropped 3 bases, with 17 bases sitting between them. The CDR3 totals 15 residues. CDR1 and CDR2 (germline): SGHAT, FQNNGV. CDR3 region: CASSKDWGKDYEQYF. The CDR3 DNA reads as TGTGCCAGCAGCAAAGACTGGGGAAAGGACTACGAGCAGTACTTC.

By sample share, this clone is medium-sized. The rearrangement uses TRBV29-1 and TRBJ1-1; D is undetermined. The CDR3 consists of 13 residues. V shed 4 bases and J shed 5 bases, with 14 bases lying between them. Germline loops: CDR1 SQVTM, CDR2 ANQGSEA. The CDR3 loop reads CSVVPGESTEAFF. CDR3 sequence (DNA): TGCAGCGTTGTCCCAGGAGAGTCGACTGAAGCTTTCTTT.

The rearrangement uses TRBV4-2 and TRBJ2-3; D ambiguous. This CDR3 comprises 17 residues. Trimming took off 0 bases at V and 0 bases at J, with 13 bases between the two ends. Germline CDR1 reads LGHNA; CDR2 reads YNFKEQ. CDR3 residues: CASSQDRAYGSTDTQYF. The CDR3 DNA is TGTGCCAGCAGCCAAGATCGAGCCTACGGGAGCACAGATACGCAGTATTTT.

The chain employs TRBV25-1 and TRBJ2-5; 9 bases map to TRBD1. Germline CDR1 reads MGHDK; CDR2 reads SYGVNS. Unmatched junction bases numbered 5, after V lost 0 bases and J lost 3 bases. The CDR3 extends over 16 amino acids. The CDR3 is CASSEYPGTGKETQYF. The DNA for the CDR3 is TGTGCCAGCAGTGAATACCCTGGGACAGGGAAAGAGACCCAGTACTTC. Supplemented by reference TRBV25-1 and TRBJ2-5, the full variable domain reads EADIYQTPRYLVIGTGKKITLECSQTMGHDKMYWYQQDPGMELHLIHYSYGVNSTEKGDLSSESTVSRIRTEHFPLTLESARPSHTSQYLCASSEYPGTGKETQYFGPGTRLLVL.

In this sample, this clone turned up many times. The germline gene is not matched at one end of the junction; a read error may be the cause. The chain has TRBV5-8 and TRBJ1-4; unclear D gene. The V gene's germline CDR1 is SGHTS and CDR2 YDEGEE. This CDR3 contains 11 residues. CDR3 in amino acids: CASSLNPPGVF. In DNA form, the CDR3 reads TGTGCCAGCAGCTTGAATCCCCCCGGGGTTTTT.

This clone is classed as large. The V call is TRBV7-6, the J call TRBJ2-1; D remains unclear. The V end lost 3 bases, the J end lost 5 bases, and 5 bases lay between the germline ends. The germline CDR1 and CDR2 sequences are SGHVS and FNYEAQ. This CDR3 region has 12 residues. CDR3 DNA: TGTGCCAGCAGCTTGCCGGACAATGAGCAGTTCTTC. Translation: CASSLPDNEQFF.